What follows describes a single T cell receptor beta chain. All recovered Cohort 3 donors got two negative PCRs, got clearance, or saw symptom resolution. These data come from a study of blood T cell repertoires in COVID-19. V lost 1 base to trimming and J lost 3 bases; unmatched junction nucleotides: 8. There are 16 residues in the CDR3. Germline V gene data show CDR1 as SGHDN and CDR2 as FVKESK. Profiled with immunoSEQ multiplex PCR; TCRdb holds only in-frame clones, not every one. This repertoire shows around 210,000 clones, roughly 90% found once; its top ten account for approximately 7.6%. This clonotype was obtained from a woman aged 18-35 years who had recovered from COVID-19. Sequenced material: PBMCs or T cells enriched from blood (not recorded which). This chain links TRBV14 with TRBJ2-7, with TRBD2 identical over 8 bases. CDR3 residues: CASSQGLAGSLYEQYF. CDR3 bases: TGTGCCAGCAGCCAAGGGTTAGCGGGGTCCCTCTACGAGCAGTACTTC. Full variable domain (outside the CDR3, taken from reference TRBV14 and TRBJ2-7): EAGVTQFPSHSVIEKGQTVTLRCDPISGHDNLYWYRRVMGKEIKFLLHFVKESKQDESGMPNNRFLAERTGGTYSTLKVQPAELEDSGVYFCASSQGLAGSLYEQYFGPGTRLTVT.